A single sample is the source of the 32 T cell receptor beta chains below, sequenced in a study of liver allograft versus peripheral blood T cells. Whole-study context: Liver transplant recipients had T cell receptor repertoires compared between transplanted liver and peripheral blood.

Via MiXCR, TCRdb re-called the reads, giving one row per CDR3 protein. This table holds 9,000 to 9,500 distinct CDR3 sequences, around 21% found once. Receptor source: a human patient who had a liver transplant. The graft donor may be the source of some T cells.

The chain joins TRBV6-5 to TRBJ1-2; D possibly corresponds to TRBD1 (6 bases). Germline loops: CDR1 MNHEY, CDR2 SVGAGI. The CDR3 loop spans 14 amino acids. The germline V and J ends were trimmed by 5 bases and 3 bases, with 13 bases remaining between them. CDR3: CASSRQAGDYGYTF. For the CDR3, the DNA is TGTGCCAGCAGTAGACAGGCGGGGGACTATGGCTACACCTTC.

Judged by abundance, this clonotype is medium-sized (0.01 to 0.1%). The V call is TRBV27, the J call TRBJ1-6; D is uncertain. V gave up 0 bases and J gave up 0 bases, with 3 bases separating them. The CDR3 is 15 residues long. Germline values: CDR1 MNHEY, CDR2 SMNVEV (reference sequence). CDR3 nucleotides: TGTGCCAGCAGTTTATCCGTCTCCTATAATTCACCCCTCCACTTT. It codes for CASSLSVSYNSPLHF.

In its sample, this clonotype was seen many times. This chain connects TRBV6-5 to TRBJ1-6, with 7 bases matching TRBD1. This CDR3 comprises 13 residues. Germline V gene data show CDR1 as MNHEY and CDR2 as SVGAGI. The junction had 10 bases not matched to a gene; V was cut back by 10 bases and J by 10 bases. CDR3 loop: CATRGDSDSPLHF. The CDR3 region has the DNA TGTGCCACCCGGGGGGACAGCGACTCACCCCTCCACTTT.

By proportion, this clonotype is medium-sized (0.01 to 0.1%). The CDR3 here is CASSQLGHSSYNEQFF. The CDR3 DNA follows: TGTGCCAGCAGCCAGCTTGGACATAGCTCCTACAATGAGCAGTTCTTC. V gene TRBV6-5 combines with J gene TRBJ2-1; tentative D call: TRBD1 (5 bases). Trimming pared 6 bases from V and 0 bases from J, leaving 15 bases between. Germline CDR1 and CDR2: MNHEY and SVGAGI. This CDR3 region has 16 residues.

This clonotype was seen only a few times. In DNA, the CDR3 is TGTGCCAGCAGGGCCCGATCATATGGCTACACCTTC. This codes for CASRARSYGYTF. The rearrangement uses TRBV12-3 or TRBV12-4 and TRBJ1-2; no firm D call. The V gene lost 6 bases and the J gene lost 5 bases, with 10 bases spanning the gap. The CDR3 runs to 12 residues.

The chain has TRBV27 and TRBJ2-1; D is uncertain. CDR1 is MNHEY and CDR2 is SMNVEV in the germline V gene (reference sequence). Trimming pared 6 bases from V and 4 bases from J, leaving 13 bases between. This CDR3 has 14 residues. This CDR3 is CASRLEDGYNEQFF. CDR3 nucleotide sequence: TGTGCCAGCAGGTTAGAGGACGGTTACAATGAGCAGTTCTTC.

Relative to its sample, this clonotype is medium-sized (0.01 to 0.1%). V gene TRBV6-1 combines with J gene TRBJ2-2; possibly TRBD1 for D (5 bases). The CDR3 is 14 amino acids. In germline, CDR1 is MNHNS, CDR2 SASEGT. V lost 6 bases and J lost 0, with 8 bases in between. CDR3 DNA: TGTGCCAGCAGGCGACAGTCGAACACCGGGGAGCTGTTTTTT. This gives the protein CASRRQSNTGELFF.

This clonotype was found many times. This sequence joins TRBV24-1 and TRBJ2-7; tentative D call: TRBD2 (7 bases). The germline V gene encodes CDR1 KGHDR and CDR2 SFDVKD. The CDR3 is made up of 15 amino acids. V lost 4 bases and J 3 bases, leaving 15 bases between the germline ends. The chain's CDR3 is CATSDSGGGSYEQYF. The CDR3 coding sequence is TGTGCCACCAGTGACTCGGGGGGCGGTAGCTACGAGCAGTACTTC.

Turning to this clonotype: A much larger clone differs from this one at a single base, so this may be a read error. The rearrangement joins TRBV19 to TRBJ2-7; 9 bases line up with TRBD1. The CDR3 extends over 16 amino acids. Germline V CDR1 and CDR2: LNHDA, SQIVND (reference sequence). The chain's CDR3 is CASSRPGQGSTYERYF. The CDR3 DNA sequence: TGTGCCAGTAGTAGACCGGGACAGGGTTCAACCTACGAGCGGTACTTC.

The rearrangement links TRBV7-3 to TRBJ2-1; 9 bases are shared with TRBD2. This CDR3 contains 17 residues. Trimming removed 1 base from V and 7 bases from J; junction bases left unmatched: 11. Germline-derived CDR1 and CDR2 are SGHTA and FQGTGA. CDR3 amino acids: CASSLNRAGGPGNEQFF. CDR3 DNA sequence: TGTGCCAGCAGCTTAAATAGGGCGGGAGGGCCGGGGAATGAGCAGTTCTTC.

In this sample, this clonotype turned up once. A much larger clone is a single base away; this may be a read error. The rearrangement links TRBV18 to TRBJ2-7; TRBD1 matches 11 bases. The CDR3 consists of 15 residues. Germline V gene lookup returns CDR1 KGHSH and CDR2 LQKENI. In DNA, the CDR3 is TGTGTCAGCTCATCAAACGCGGGACAGGGGGAGCAGCAGTACTTC. Encoded protein: CVSSSNAGQGEQQYF. The full variable domain, its missing parts supplied by reference TRBV18 and TRBJ2-7, is NAGVMQNPRHLVRRRGQEARLRCSPMKGHSHVYWYRQLPEEGLKFMVYLQKENIIDESGMPKERFSAEFPKEGPSILRIQQVVRGDSAAYFCVSSSNAGQGEQQYFGPGTRLTVT.

By share, this clonotype ranks as medium-sized. The rearrangement joins TRBV10-3 to TRBJ2-3, with 8 nucleotides matching TRBD2. After removal of 3 bases from V and 2 bases from J, the junction contained 4 bases not matched to a gene. The CDR3 spans 15 residues. CDR1 is ENHRY, CDR2 SYGVKD, per germline. This chain's CDR3 is CAISETSGTTDTQYF. CDR3 DNA sequence: TGTGCCATCAGTGAAACTAGCGGCACCACAGATACGCAGTATTTT.

This clonotype was detected only a few times. The chain links TRBV5-6 to TRBJ1-2, with TRBD1 identical over 9 bases. V gave up 4 bases and J gave up 3 bases; unmatched junction bases: 7. The CDR3 sequence is 15 residues long. The germline V gene encodes CDR1 SGHDT and CDR2 YYEEEE. DNA of the CDR3: TGTGCCAGCAGCGGAATCGACAGGGGGGACTATGGCTACACCTTC. This translates into CASSGIDRGDYGYTF.

This clonotype was observed a few times. The V call is TRBV28, the J call TRBJ1-6, with 11 bases matching TRBD1. V trimming: 5 bases; J trimming: 10 bases; junction bases outside the gene matches: 4. CDR1 MDHEN and CDR2 SYDVKM come from the germline V gene. The length of the CDR3 is 14 residues. CDR3 region: CASSRDRGISPLHF. DNA for the CDR3: TGTGCCAGCAGTCGGGACAGGGGGATATCACCCCTCCACTTT.

This clonotype qualifies as medium-sized. This chain joins TRBV6-6 and TRBJ1-4; possible D gene TRBD1, 5 bases. The V and J ends lost 6 bases and 3 bases respectively, with 11 bases between them. This CDR3 is built from 14 residues. Germline CDR1 reads MNHNY; CDR2 reads SVGAGI (reference sequence). The CDR3 region has the DNA TGTGCCAGCAGCTCCCCAGGGTCTAATGAAAAACTGTTTTTT. Translated, it gives CASSSPGSNEKLFF.

The chain combines TRBV11-2 with TRBJ2-5; 9 bases match TRBD1. The V segment lost 10 bases and the J segment 1 base; nucleotides outside the gene matches: 4. CDR1 and CDR2 (germline): SGHAT, FQNNGV. This CDR3 is built from 13 residues. The chain's CDR3 is CANRTGVQETQYF. The CDR3 DNA reads TGTGCCAACAGGACAGGGGTCCAAGAGACCCAGTACTTC.

By frequency in the sample, this clonotype is medium-sized (0.01 to 0.1%). The chain employs TRBV24-1 and TRBJ2-1, with D unresolved. Trimming left V 5 bases short and J 5 bases short, with 3 bases between. CDR1 KGHDR and CDR2 SFDVKD come from the germline V gene. The CDR3 has 11 residues. The CDR3 bases are TGTGCCACCAGTGGTAACAATGAGCAGTTCTTC. Its translation is CATSGNNEQFF.

This clonotype was detected only once. A much larger clone lies a single base off, so this may be a read error. This chain links TRBV7-3 with TRBJ2-6; D unclear. This CDR3 has 14 amino acids. Between the trimmed V and J ends, which lost 1 base and 0 bases, there was a span of 1 base. Germline CDR1 SGHTA, CDR2 FQGTGA. CDR3 in DNA: TGTGCCAGCAGCTTAAACTCTGGGGCCAACGTCCTGACTTTC. Translation gives CASSLNSGANVLTF.

The rearrangement joins TRBV20-1 to TRBJ1-1; 7 nucleotides line up with TRBD1. This CDR3 has 12 amino acids. With 7 bases clipped from V and 0 bases from J, the junction kept 2 bases outside the gene matches. Germline V gene sequence: CDR1 DFQATT, CDR2 SNEGSKA (reference sequence). The DNA for the CDR3 is TGCAGTGGAGGGACAGTGAACACTGAAGCTTTCTTT. Translating gives CSGGTVNTEAFF.

By frequency in the sample, this clonotype is medium-sized (0.01 to 0.1%). This chain uses TRBV15 with TRBJ2-5; TRBD2 aligns across 7 bases. The germline V gene encodes CDR1 LNHNV and CDR2 YYDKDF (reference sequence). The CDR3 is made up of 15 amino acids. V lost 5 bases and J lost 5; bases outside the gene matches: 11. Here the CDR3 reads CATSGPSLALETQYF. The CDR3 region has the DNA TGTGCCACCAGCGGCCCTTCACTAGCGCTCGAGACCCAGTACTTC.

CDR3: CASSIIRGRGNTEAFF. The CDR3 DNA reads as TGTGCCAGTAGTATAATCAGGGGGCGCGGGAACACTGAAGCTTTCTTT. This chain links TRBV19 with TRBJ1-1, with 8 bases matching TRBD1. CDR3 length: 16 residues. Losses at the gene ends were 2 bases for V and 1 base for J; bases not matched to a gene: 6. Germline V gene lookup returns CDR1 LNHDA and CDR2 SQIVND (reference sequence).

Ten or more counts support this clonotype. The chain is built from TRBV30 and TRBJ1-4; possible D gene TRBD1, 6 bases. CDR1 and CDR2 (germline): GTSNPN, SVGIG (reference sequence). V was trimmed by 0 bases and J by 2 bases, leaving 10 bases between them. The CDR3 length is 15 residues. CDR3 nucleotides: TGTGCCTGGAGTGTTGGGGGCAGGACTAATGAAAAACTGTTTTTT. This gives the protein CAWSVGGRTNEKLFF. Using reference TRBV30 and TRBJ1-4 for the parts outside the CDR3, the full variable domain is SQTIHQWPATLVQPVGSPLSLECTVEGTSNPNLYWYRQAAGRGLQLLFYSVGIGQISSEVPQNLSASRPQDRQFILSSKKLLLSDSGFYLCAWSVGGRTNEKLFFGSGTQLSVL.

This chain joins TRBV20-1 and TRBJ1-1; D is unresolved. The CDR3 has 14 residues. Germline V gene sequence: CDR1 DFQATT, CDR2 SNEGSKA (reference sequence). The ends were cut back, 6 bases at V and 0 bases at J, with 14 bases in the middle. CDR3: CSAEDFLMNTEAFF. The CDR3 nucleotides read TGCAGTGCGGAAGACTTCCTCATGAACACTGAAGCTTTCTTT.

Ten or more counts support this clonotype. The chain is built from TRBV30 and TRBJ1-3; D is perhaps TRBD1 (6 bases). This CDR3 has 14 amino acids. The germline V and J ends were trimmed by 1 base and 11 bases, with 18 bases remaining between them. Germline V lookup: CDR1 GTSNPN, CDR2 SVGIG (reference sequence). The CDR3 DNA is TGTGCCTGGAGTGAGATACCCCAGGGGAGGTCCATATATTTT. It specifies CAWSEIPQGRSIYF.

The sample holds many counts of this clonotype. The rearrangement links TRBV30 to TRBJ2-7, with 10 bases identical to TRBD1. V was clipped by 5 bases and J by 5 bases; unmatched bases: 12. The CDR3 length is 15 residues. Germline CDR1 and CDR2: GTSNPN and SVGIG (reference sequence). The CDR3 region has the DNA TGTGCCTGGTCGTCCGGGACAGGGGCTTCTCACGAGCAGTACTTC. Residues: CAWSSGTGASHEQYF.

This clonotype is medium-sized by share. V and J are TRBV5-6 and TRBJ1-6, with 9 nucleotides matching TRBD1. Germline CDR1 SGHDT, CDR2 YYEEEE. Trimming took 4 bases from V and 8 from J; bases not matched to a gene: 7. This CDR3 has 15 amino acids. This CDR3 is CASSLLGQGHSPLHF. The DNA of the CDR3 is TGTGCCAGCAGCCTGTTGGGACAGGGTCATTCACCCCTCCACTTT.

Comments on this clonotype: A much more abundant neighbour one base away suggests this may be a read error. The chain is built from TRBV5-6 and TRBJ2-6, with a tentative D call TRBD1 (5 bases). CDR3 length equals 16 residues. The germline CDR1 and CDR2 sequences are SGHDT and YYEEEE. The CDR3 reads CASTRTVTSGAIVLTF. As DNA, the CDR3 is TGTGCCAGCACCCGAACAGTGACCTCTGGGGCCATCGTCCTGACTTTC.

This clonotype showed up just a few times. The chain employs TRBV11-2 and TRBJ1-1, with no clear D. V lost 1 base, J lost 2 bases, and 8 bases lay in between. The CDR3 has 14 amino acids. Germline V gives CDR1 SGHAT, CDR2 FQNNGV. The CDR3 region has the DNA TGTGCCAGCAGCTTAGGTTTAGCTAACACTGAAGCTTTCTTT. It specifies CASSLGLANTEAFF.

The chain combines TRBV9 with TRBJ1-5; D is possibly TRBD1 (6 bases). The V end lost 4 bases, the J end lost 4 bases, and 12 bases lay between the germline ends. Germline V gene lookup returns CDR1 SGDLS and CDR2 YYNGEE. The CDR3 loop spans 14 amino acids. The CDR3 DNA sequence: TGTGCCAGCAGCCCGACAGGTGTTAATCAGCCCCAGCATTTT. Protein product: CASSPTGVNQPQHF.

This clonotype has just a few counts. The gene calls are TRBV7-9 and TRBJ1-4, with 7 bases matching TRBD1. V lost 2 bases, J lost 7 bases, and 4 bases stayed unmatched. The CDR3 extends over 14 amino acids. Germline CDR1 is SEHNR and CDR2 is FQNEAQ (reference sequence). CDR3 residues: CASSLTGDSEKLFF. CDR3 DNA: TGTGCCAGCAGCTTAACAGGGGACAGTGAAAAACTGTTTTTT.

V and J are TRBV27 and TRBJ1-6; D may be TRBD1 (6 bases). Germline lookup yields CDR1 MNHEY and CDR2 SMNVEV (reference sequence). The germline V and J ends were trimmed by 6 bases and 4 bases, with 7 bases remaining between them. There are 13 residues in the CDR3. CDR3 residues: CASRQGYNSPLHF. The DNA for the CDR3 is TGTGCCAGCAGACAGGGTTATAATTCACCCCTCCACTTT.

This chain links TRBV9 with TRBJ1-3; 8 nucleotides agree with TRBD1. J was trimmed by 0 bases and V by 1 base; bases with no gene match: 6. The CDR3 runs 17 residues. Germline CDR1 SGDLS, CDR2 YYNGEE. Here the CDR3 DNA reads TGTGCCAGCAGCGTAACCTGGACAGGGAGCTCTGGAAACACCATATATTTT. This translates into CASSVTWTGSSGNTIYF.